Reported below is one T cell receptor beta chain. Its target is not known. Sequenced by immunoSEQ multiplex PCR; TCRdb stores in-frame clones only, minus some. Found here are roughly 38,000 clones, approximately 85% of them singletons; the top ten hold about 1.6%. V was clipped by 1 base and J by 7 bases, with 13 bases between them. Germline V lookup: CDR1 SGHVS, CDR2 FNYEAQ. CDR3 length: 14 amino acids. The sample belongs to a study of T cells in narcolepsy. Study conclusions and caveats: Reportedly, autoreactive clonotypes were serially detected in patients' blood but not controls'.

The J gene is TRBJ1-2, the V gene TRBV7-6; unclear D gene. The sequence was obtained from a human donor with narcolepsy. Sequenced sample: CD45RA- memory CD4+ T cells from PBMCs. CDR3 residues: CASSLGTTRGGYTF. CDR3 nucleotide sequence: TGTGCCAGCAGCTTAGGGACGACGCGGGGTGGCTACACCTTC.